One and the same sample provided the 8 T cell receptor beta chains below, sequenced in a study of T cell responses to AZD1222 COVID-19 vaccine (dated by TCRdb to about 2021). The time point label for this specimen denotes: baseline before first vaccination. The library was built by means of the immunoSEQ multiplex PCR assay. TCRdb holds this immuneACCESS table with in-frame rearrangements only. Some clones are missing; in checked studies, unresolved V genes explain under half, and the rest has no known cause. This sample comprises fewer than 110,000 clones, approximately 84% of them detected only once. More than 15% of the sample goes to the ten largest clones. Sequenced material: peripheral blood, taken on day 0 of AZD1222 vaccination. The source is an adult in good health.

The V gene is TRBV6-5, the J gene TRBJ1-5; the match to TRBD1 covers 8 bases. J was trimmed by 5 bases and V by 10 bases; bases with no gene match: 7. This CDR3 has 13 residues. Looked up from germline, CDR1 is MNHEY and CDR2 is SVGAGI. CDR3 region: CAIVAGGYQPQHF. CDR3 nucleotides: TGTGCCATCGTAGCAGGGGGCTATCAGCCCCAGCATTTT.

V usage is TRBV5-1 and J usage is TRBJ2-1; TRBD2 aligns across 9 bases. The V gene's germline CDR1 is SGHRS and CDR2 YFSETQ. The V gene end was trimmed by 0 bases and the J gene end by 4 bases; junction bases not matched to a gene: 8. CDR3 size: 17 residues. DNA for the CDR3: TGCGCCAGCAGCTTGGGTATCGCGGGAGGGCCTTACAATGAGCAGTTCTTC. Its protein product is CASSLGIAGGPYNEQFF.

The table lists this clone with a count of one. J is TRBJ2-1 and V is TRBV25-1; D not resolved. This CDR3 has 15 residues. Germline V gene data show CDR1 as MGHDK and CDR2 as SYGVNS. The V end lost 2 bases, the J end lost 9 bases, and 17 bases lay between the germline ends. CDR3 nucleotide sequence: TGTGCCAGCAGTGAAGGTTGGGTAGACCCCGTTGAGCAGTTCTTC. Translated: CASSEGWVDPVEQFF.

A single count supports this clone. This chain's CDR3 is CASNVLATTYNEQFF. The CDR3 region has the DNA TGTGCCAGTAACGTACTAGCGACTACCTACAATGAGCAGTTCTTC. V gene TRBV19 combines with J gene TRBJ2-1; 7 nucleotides align to TRBD2. V shed 7 bases, J shed 2 bases, and the junction held 8 bases outside the gene matches. Germline loops: CDR1 LNHDA, CDR2 SQIVND (reference sequence). The CDR3 contains 15 residues.

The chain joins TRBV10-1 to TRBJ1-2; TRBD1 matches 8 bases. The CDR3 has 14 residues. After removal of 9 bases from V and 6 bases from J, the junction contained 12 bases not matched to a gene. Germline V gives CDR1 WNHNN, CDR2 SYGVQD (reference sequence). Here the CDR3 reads CASAPRTGTNGYTF. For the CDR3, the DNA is TGCGCCAGTGCCCCTCGGACAGGGACGAATGGCTACACCTTC.

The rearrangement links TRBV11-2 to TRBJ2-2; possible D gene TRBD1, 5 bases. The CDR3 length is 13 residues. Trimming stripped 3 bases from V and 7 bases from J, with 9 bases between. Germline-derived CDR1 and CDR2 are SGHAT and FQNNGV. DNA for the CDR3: TGTGCCAGCAGCTTCGAAGGGGTCGGGGAGCTGTTTTTT. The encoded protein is CASSFEGVGELFF.

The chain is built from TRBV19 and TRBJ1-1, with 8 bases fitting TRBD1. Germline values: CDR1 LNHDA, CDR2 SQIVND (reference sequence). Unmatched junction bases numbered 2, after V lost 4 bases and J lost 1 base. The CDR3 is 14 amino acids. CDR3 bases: TGTGCCAGTAGTACCGACAGGGGGAACACTGAAGCTTTCTTT. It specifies CASSTDRGNTEAFF.

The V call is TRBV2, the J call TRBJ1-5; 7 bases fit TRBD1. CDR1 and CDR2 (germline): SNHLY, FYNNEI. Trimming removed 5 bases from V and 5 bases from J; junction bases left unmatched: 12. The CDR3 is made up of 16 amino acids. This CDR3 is CASSRFTGVLDQPQHF. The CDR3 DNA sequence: TGTGCCAGCAGTCGGTTCACAGGGGTGTTAGATCAGCCCCAGCATTTT.